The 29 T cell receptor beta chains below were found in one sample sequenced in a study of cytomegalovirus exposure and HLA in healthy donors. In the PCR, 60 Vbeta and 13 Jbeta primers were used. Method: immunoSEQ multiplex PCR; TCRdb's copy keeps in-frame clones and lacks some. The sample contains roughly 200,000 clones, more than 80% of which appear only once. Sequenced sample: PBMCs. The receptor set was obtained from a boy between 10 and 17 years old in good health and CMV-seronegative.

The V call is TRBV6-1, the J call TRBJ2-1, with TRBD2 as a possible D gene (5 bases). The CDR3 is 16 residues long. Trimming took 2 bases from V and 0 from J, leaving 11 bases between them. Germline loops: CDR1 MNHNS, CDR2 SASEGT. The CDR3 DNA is TGTGCCAGCAGTGAAACGACGGGGAGCTCCTACAATGAGCAGTTCTTC. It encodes CASSETTGSSYNEQFF.

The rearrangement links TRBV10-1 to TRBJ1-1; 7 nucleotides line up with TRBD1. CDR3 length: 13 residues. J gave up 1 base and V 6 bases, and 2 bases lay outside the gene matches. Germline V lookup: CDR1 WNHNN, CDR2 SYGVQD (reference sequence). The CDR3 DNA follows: TGCGCCAGCAGAAGGACAGGGAACACTGAAGCTTTCTTT. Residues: CASRRTGNTEAFF.

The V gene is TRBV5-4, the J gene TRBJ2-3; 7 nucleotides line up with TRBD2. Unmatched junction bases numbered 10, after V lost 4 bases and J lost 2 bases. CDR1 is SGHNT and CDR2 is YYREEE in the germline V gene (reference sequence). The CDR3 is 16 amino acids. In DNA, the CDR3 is TGTGCCAGCAGCCCCGCGGGGGAGCGGTACACAGATACGCAGTATTTT. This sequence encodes CASSPAGERYTDTQYF.

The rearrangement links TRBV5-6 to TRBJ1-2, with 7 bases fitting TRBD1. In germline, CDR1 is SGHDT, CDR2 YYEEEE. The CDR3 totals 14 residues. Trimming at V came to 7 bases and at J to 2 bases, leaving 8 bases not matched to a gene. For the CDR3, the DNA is TGTGCCAGCTACTGGCGGGACAGAAACTATGGCTACACCTTC. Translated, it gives CASYWRDRNYGYTF.

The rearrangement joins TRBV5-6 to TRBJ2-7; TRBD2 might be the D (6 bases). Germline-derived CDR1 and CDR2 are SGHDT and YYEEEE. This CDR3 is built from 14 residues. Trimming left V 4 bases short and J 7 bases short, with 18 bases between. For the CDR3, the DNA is TGTGCCAGCAGCGCGGTATGGGGGGTGGGGGAGCAGTACTTC. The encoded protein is CASSAVWGVGEQYF.

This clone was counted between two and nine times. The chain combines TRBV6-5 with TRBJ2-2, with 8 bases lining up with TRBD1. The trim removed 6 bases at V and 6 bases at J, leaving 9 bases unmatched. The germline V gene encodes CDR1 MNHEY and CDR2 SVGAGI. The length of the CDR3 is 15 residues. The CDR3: CASRMTGEAPGELFF. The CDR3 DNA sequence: TGTGCCAGCAGGATGACAGGGGAAGCTCCCGGGGAGCTGTTTTTT.

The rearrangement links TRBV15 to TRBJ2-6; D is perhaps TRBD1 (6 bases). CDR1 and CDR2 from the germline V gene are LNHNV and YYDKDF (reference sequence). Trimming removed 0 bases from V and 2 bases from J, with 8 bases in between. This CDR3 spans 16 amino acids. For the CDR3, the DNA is TGTGCCACCAGCAGAGAGAAGGGGGCTGGGGCCAACGTCCTGACTTTC. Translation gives CATSREKGAGANVLTF.

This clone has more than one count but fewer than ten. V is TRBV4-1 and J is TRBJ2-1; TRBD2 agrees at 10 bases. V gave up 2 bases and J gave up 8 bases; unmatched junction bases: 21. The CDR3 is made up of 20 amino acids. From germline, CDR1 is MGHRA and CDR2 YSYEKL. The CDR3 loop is CASSQIAGGLRVAVTHEQFF. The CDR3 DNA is TGCGCCAGCAGCCAAATAGCGGGAGGACTTCGGGTAGCCGTTACCCATGAGCAGTTCTTC.

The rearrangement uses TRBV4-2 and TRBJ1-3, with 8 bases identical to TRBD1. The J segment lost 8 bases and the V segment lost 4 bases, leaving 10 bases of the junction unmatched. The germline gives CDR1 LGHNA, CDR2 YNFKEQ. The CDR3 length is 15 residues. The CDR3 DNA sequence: TGTGCCAGCAGCCCCCTCGGACAGGGTCGCCACACCATATATTTT. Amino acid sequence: CASSPLGQGRHTIYF.

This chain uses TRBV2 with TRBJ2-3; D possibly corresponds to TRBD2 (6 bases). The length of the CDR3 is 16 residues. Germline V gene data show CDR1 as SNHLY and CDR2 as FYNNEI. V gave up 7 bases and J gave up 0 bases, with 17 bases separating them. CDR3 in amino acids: CASTPMAGFSTDTQYF. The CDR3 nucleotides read TGTGCCAGCACCCCCATGGCGGGATTCAGCACAGATACGCAGTATTTT.

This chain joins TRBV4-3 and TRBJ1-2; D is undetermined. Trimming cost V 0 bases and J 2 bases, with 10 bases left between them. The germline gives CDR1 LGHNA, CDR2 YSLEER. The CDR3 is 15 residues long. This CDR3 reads CASSQDGSPNYGYTF. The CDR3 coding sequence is TGCGCCAGCAGCCAAGATGGTAGCCCAAACTATGGCTACACCTTC.

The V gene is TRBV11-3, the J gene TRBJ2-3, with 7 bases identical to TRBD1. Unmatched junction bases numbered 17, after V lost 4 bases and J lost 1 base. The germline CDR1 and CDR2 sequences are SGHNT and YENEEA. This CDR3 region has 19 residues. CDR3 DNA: TGTGCCAGCAGCTCCCGCCGATTCACAGGGGTGGGGGGCACAGATACGCAGTATTTT. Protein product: CASSSRRFTGVGGTDTQYF.

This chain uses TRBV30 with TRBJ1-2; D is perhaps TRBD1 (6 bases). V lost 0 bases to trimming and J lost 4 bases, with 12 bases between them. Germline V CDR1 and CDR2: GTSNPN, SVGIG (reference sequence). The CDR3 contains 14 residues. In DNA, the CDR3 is TGTGCCTGGAGTGTGGGGGGGCACAGCTATGGCTACACCTTC. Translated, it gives CAWSVGGHSYGYTF.

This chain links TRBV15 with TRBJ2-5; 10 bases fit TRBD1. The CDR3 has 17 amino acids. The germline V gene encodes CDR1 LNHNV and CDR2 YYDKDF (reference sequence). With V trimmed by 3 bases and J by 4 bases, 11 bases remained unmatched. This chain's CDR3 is CATSRDRGATFVETQYF. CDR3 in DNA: TGTGCCACCAGCAGGGACAGGGGGGCGACCTTCGTAGAGACCCAGTACTTC.

The CDR3 here is CASSFRYGSYEQYF. As DNA, the CDR3 is TGTGCCAGCAGCTTCCGGTACGGGTCCTACGAGCAGTACTTC. This sequence joins TRBV5-5 and TRBJ2-7; D is unclear. The V and J ends lost 2 bases and 1 base respectively, with 10 bases between them. The CDR3 loop spans 14 amino acids. Per the germline V gene, CDR1 is SGHKS and CDR2 is YYEKEE (reference sequence).

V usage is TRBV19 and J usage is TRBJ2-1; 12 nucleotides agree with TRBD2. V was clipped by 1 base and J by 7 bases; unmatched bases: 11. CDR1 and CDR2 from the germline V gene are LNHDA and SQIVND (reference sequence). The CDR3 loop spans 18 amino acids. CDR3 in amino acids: CASSIVLAGGPRENEQFF. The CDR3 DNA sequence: TGTGCCAGTAGTATAGTGCTAGCGGGGGGGCCTAGAGAAAATGAGCAGTTCTTC.

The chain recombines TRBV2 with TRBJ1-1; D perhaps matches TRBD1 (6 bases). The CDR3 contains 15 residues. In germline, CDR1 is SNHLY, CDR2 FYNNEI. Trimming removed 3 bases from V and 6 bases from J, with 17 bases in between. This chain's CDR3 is CASSEAGQPNAEAFF. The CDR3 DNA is TGTGCCAGCAGTGAGGCCGGACAGCCAAACGCTGAAGCTTTCTTT.

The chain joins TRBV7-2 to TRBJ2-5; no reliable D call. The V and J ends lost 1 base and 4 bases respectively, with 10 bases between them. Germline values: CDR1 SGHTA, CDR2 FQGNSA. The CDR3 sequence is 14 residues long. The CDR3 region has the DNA TGTGCCAGCAGCTTAGATACAGTTGGAGAGACCCAGTACTTC. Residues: CASSLDTVGETQYF.

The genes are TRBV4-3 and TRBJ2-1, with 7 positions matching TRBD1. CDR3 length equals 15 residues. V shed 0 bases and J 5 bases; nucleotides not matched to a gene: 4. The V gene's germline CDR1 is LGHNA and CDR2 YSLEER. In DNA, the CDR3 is TGCGCCAGCAGCCAAGAAATTGGGACAGACAATGAGCAGTTCTTC. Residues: CASSQEIGTDNEQFF.

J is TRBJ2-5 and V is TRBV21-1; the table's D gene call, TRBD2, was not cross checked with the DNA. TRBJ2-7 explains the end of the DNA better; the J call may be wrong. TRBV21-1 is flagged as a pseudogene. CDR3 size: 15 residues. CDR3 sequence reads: CASSMKKGGIGEQYF. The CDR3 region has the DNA TGTGCCAGCAGCATGAAGAAGGGAGGCATTGGCGAGCAGTACTTC.

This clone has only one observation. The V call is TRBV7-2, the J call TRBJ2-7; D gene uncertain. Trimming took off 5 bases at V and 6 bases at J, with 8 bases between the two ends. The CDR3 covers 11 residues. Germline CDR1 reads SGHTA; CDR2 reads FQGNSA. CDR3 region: CASSTESEQYF. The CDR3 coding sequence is TGTGCCAGCAGCACTGAATCCGAGCAGTACTTC.

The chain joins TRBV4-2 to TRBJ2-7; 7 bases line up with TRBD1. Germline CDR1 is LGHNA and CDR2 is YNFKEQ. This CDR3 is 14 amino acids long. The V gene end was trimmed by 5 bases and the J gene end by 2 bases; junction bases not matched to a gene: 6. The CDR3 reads CASSSRGGPYEQYF. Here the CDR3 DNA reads TGTGCCAGCAGCTCCCGAGGGGGCCCCTACGAGCAGTACTTC.

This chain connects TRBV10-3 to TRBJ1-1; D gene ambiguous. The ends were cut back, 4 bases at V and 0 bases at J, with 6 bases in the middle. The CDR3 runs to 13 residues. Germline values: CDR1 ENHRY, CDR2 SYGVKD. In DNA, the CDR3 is TGTGCCATCAGTGTTGGGCTGAACACTGAAGCTTTCTTT. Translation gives CAISVGLNTEAFF.

CDR3 in DNA: TGTGCCAGCACCAGACAGTACGAAGCTTTCTTT. It is translated as CASTRQYEAFF. The chain joins TRBV7-2 to TRBJ1-1; D is possibly TRBD1 (5 bases). CDR3 length: 11 amino acids. The germline gives CDR1 SGHTA, CDR2 FQGNSA. The ends were cut back, 7 bases at V and 8 bases at J, with 11 bases in the middle.

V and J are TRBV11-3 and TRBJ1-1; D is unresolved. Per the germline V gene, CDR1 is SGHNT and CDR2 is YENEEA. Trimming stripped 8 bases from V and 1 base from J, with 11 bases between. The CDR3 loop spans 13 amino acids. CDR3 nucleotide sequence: TGTGCCAGCGGCCTTGGTCGGAACACTGAAGCTTTCTTT. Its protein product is CASGLGRNTEAFF.

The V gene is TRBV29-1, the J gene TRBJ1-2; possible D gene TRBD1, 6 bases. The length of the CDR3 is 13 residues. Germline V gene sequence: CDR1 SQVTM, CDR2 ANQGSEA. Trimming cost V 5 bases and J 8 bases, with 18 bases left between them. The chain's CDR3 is CSVSRGANEGYTF. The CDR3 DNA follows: TGCAGCGTTTCCAGGGGAGCTAACGAGGGCTACACCTTC.

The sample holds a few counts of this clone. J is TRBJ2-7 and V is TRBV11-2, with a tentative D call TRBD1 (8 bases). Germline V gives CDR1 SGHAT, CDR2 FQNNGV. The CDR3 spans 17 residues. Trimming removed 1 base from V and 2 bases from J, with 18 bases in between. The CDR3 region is CASSLGPTGGVAYEQYF. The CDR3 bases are TGTGCCAGCAGCTTAGGGCCTACAGGGGGGGTAGCCTACGAGCAGTACTTC.

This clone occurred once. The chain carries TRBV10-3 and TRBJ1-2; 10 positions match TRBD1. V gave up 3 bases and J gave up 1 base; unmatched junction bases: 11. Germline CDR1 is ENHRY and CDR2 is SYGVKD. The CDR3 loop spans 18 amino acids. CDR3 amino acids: CAISEAMNRDRGNYGYTF. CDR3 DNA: TGTGCCATCAGTGAAGCTATGAACCGGGACAGGGGTAACTATGGCTACACCTTC.

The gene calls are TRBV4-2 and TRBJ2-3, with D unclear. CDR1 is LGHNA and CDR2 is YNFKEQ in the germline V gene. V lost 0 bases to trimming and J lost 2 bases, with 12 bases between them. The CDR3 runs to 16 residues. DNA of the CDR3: TGTGCCAGCAGCCAAGATAACGGTGACTCCACAGATACGCAGTATTTT. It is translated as CASSQDNGDSTDTQYF.